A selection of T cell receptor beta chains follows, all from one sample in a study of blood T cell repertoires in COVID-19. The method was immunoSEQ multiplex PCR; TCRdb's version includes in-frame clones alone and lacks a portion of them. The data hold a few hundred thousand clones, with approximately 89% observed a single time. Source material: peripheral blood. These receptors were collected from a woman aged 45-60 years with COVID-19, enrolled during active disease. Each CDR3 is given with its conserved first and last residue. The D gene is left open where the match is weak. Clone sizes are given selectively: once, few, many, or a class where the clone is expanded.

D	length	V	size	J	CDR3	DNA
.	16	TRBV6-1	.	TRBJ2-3	CASSARHHSGTDTQYF	TGTGCCAGCAGTGCCCGACACCATTCGGGAACAGATACGCAGTATTTT
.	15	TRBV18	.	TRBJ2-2	CASSLLGLGTGELFF	TGTGCCAGCTCATTACTGGGGCTGGGCACCGGGGAGCTGTTTTTT
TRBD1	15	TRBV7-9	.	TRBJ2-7	CATILDRVGTYEQYF	TGTGCCACCATTTTAGACAGGGTTGGGACCTACGAGCAGTACTTC
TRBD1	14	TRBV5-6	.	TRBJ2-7	CASSLLQGAGEQYF	TGTGCCAGCAGCCTTCTACAGGGGGCGGGCGAGCAGTACTTC
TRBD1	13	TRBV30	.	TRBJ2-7	CAWRRDRVDEQYF	TGTGCCTGGAGAAGGGACAGGGTAGACGAGCAGTACTTC
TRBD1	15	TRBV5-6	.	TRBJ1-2	CASSSTTGGRYGYTF	TGTGCCAGCAGCTCCACTACAGGGGGCCGCTATGGCTACACCTTC
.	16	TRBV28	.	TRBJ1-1	CASRNDGLNLNTEAFF	TGTGCCAGCAGAAATGACGGACTGAATTTGAACACTGAAGCTTTCTTT
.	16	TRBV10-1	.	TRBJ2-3	CASSGIRDSRTDTQYF	TGCGCCAGCAGTGGTATCCGGGACTCGCGCACAGATACGCAGTATTTT
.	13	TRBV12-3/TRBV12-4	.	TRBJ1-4	CASSSRGDEKLFF	TGTGCCAGCAGTTCCCGGGGGGATGAAAAACTGTTTTTT
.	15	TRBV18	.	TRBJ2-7	CASSPPDFTSYEQYF	TGTGCCAGCTCACCACCGGACTTTACCTCCTACGAGCAGTACTTC
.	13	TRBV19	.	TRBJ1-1	CASSIPTGVEAFF	TGTGCCAGTAGTATCCCGACGGGGGTAGAAGCTTTCTTT
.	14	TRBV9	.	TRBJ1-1	CASSVAERNTEAFF	TGTGCCAGCAGCGTAGCTGAGCGGAACACTGAAGCTTTCTTT
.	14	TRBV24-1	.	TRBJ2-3	CATSDPGPPGTQYF	TGTGCCACCAGTGACCCGGGCCCTCCGGGAACGCAGTATTTT
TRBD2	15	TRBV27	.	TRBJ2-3	CASSLRLATTDTQYF	TGTGCCAGCAGTTTGCGACTAGCAACCACAGATACGCAGTATTTT
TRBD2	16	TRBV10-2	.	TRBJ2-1	CASSGSARTSGGPRFF	TGCGCCAGCAGTGGGTCCGCCCGGACTAGCGGGGGCCCCCGGTTCTTC
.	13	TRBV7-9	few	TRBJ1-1	CASSLDMNTEAFF	TGTGCCAGCAGCCTGGACATGAACACTGAAGCTTTCTTT
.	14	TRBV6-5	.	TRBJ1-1	CASSPREGRGGAFF	TGTGCCAGCAGCCCCCGGGAGGGCCGCGGTGGAGCTTTCTTT
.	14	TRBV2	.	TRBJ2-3	CASSHARVDSTQYF	TGTGCCAGCAGTCACGCCCGGGTTGACTCTACGCAGTATTTT
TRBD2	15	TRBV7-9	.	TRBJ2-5	CASSLSGALQETQYF	TGTGCCAGCAGCTTGAGCGGGGCCCTCCAAGAGACCCAGTACTTC
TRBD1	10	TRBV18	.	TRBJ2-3	CARKGALRYF	TGTGCCAGAAAGGGGGCCCTGCGATATTTT
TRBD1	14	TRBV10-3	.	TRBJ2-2	CAISDTGDTGELFF	TGTGCCATCAGTGATACAGGGGACACCGGGGAGCTGTTTTTT
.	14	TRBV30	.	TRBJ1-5	CAWSSGQINQPQHF	TGTGCCTGGAGCAGTGGGCAGATTAATCAGCCCCAGCATTTT
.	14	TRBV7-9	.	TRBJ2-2	CASSSRVNTGELFF	TGTGCCAGCAGCTCCCGGGTCAACACCGGGGAGCTGTTTTTT
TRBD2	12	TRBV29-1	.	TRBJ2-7	CSVETLAGEQYF	TGCAGCGTTGAAACCCTAGCGGGGGAGCAGTACTTC
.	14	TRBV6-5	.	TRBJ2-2	CASSNREGAGELFF	TGTGCCAGCAGTAACAGGGAAGGCGCCGGGGAGCTGTTTTTT
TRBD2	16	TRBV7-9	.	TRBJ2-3	CASSETSGARGDTQYF	TGTGCCAGCAGCGAAACTAGCGGGGCCCGGGGAGATACGCAGTATTTT
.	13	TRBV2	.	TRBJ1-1	CASSERRGTEAFF	TGTGCCAGCAGTGAAAGAAGGGGAACTGAAGCTTTCTTT
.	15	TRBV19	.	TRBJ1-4	CASSFKQVANEKLFF	TGTGCCAGTAGCTTCAAACAGGTGGCTAATGAAAAACTGTTTTTT
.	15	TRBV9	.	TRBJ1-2	CASSPRGGDNYGYTF	TGTGCCAGCAGCCCACGGGGGGGGGACAACTATGGCTACACCTTC
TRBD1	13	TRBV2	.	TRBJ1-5	CASSQGTGAPQHF	TGTGCCAGCAGCCAGGGGACAGGGGCGCCCCAGCATTTT
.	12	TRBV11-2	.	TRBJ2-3	CASSLTADTQYF	TGTGCCAGCAGCTTAACTGCAGATACGCAGTATTTT
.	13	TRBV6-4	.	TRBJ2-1	CASSDVIQGEQFF	TGTGCCAGCAGTGACGTCATCCAGGGTGAGCAGTTCTTC
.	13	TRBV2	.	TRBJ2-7	CASSPGMRYEQYF	TGTGCCAGCAGTCCAGGGATGAGATACGAGCAGTACTTC
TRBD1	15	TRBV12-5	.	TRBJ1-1	CASGLSQGVRTEAFF	TGTGCTAGTGGTTTGTCTCAGGGGGTCCGAACTGAAGCTTTCTTT
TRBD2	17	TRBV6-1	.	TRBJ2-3	CASSGLAGAYSTDTQYF	TGTGCCAGCAGTGGGCTAGCGGGGGCCTATAGCACAGATACGCAGTATTTT
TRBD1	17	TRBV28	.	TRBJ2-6	CASSSGTGSSGANVLTF	TGTGCCAGCAGTTCCGGGACAGGGAGCTCTGGGGCCAACGTCCTGACTTTC
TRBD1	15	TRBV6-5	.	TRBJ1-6	CASSSRQGIGSPLHF	TGTGCCAGCAGCTCTCGACAGGGGATAGGCTCACCCCTCCACTTT
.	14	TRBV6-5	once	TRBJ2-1	CASSDRPGMDEQFF	TGTGCCAGCAGCGACCGACCAGGGATGGATGAGCAGTTCTTC
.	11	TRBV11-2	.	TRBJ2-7	CASSLTQEQYF	TGTGCCAGCAGCTTAACGCAGGAGCAGTACTTC
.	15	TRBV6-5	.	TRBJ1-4	CASMGLQGTNEKLFF	TGTGCCAGCATGGGGCTACAGGGCACTAATGAAAAACTGTTTTTT
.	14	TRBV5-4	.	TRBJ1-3	CASSFAGSGNTIYF	TGTGCCAGCAGCTTTGCAGGGTCAGGAAACACCATATATTTT
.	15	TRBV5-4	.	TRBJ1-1	CASSLELWGGTEAFF	TGTGCCAGCAGCTTGGAGCTTTGGGGGGGCACTGAAGCTTTCTTT
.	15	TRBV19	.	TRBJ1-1	CASSIEGGMATEAFF	TGTGCCAGTAGTATAGAAGGAGGGATGGCCACTGAAGCTTTCTTT
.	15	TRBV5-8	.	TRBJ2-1	CASSPGGTGHNEQFF	TGTGCCAGCAGCCCGGGGGGGACAGGGCACAATGAGCAGTTCTTC
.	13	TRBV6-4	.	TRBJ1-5	CASMGTIDQPQHF	TGTGCCAGCATGGGGACAATTGATCAGCCCCAGCATTTT
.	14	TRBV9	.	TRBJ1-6	CASSETQGNSPLHF	TGTGCCAGCAGCGAAACACAGGGTAATTCACCCCTCCACTTT
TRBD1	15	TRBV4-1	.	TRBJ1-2	CASSQEGRGPYGYTF	TGCGCCAGCAGCCAAGAAGGCAGGGGGCCCTATGGCTACACCTTC
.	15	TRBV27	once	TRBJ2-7	CASSLSKLFSYEQYF	TGTGCCAGCAGTTTATCGAAACTATTCTCCTACGAGCAGTACTTC
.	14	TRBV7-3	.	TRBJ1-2	CASSLTGAGYGYTF	TGTGCCAGCAGCTTAACAGGGGCCGGCTATGGCTACACCTTC
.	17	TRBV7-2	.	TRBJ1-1	CASSVQQGGWSNTEAFF	TGTGCCAGCAGCGTTCAACAGGGAGGGTGGTCGAACACTGAAGCTTTCTTT
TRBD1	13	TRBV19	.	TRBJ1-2	CASSPGTGYGYTF	TGTGCCAGTAGTCCCGGGACAGGGTATGGCTACACCTTC
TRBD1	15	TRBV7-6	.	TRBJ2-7	CASSLGTGGSYEQYF	TGTGCCAGCAGCTTAGGTACAGGGGGCTCCTACGAGCAGTACTTC